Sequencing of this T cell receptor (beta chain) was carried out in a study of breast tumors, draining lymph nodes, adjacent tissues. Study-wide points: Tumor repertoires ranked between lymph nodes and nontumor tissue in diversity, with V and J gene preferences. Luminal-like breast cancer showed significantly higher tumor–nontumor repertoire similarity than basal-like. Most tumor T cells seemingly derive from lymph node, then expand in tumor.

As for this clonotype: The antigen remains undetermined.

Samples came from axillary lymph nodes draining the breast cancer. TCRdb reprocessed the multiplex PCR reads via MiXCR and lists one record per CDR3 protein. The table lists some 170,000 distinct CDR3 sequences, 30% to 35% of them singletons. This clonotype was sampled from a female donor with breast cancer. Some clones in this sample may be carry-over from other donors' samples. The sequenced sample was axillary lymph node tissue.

The CDR3 bases are TGTGCCAGCAGCCAAGTGGGGGCCTACGAGCAGTACTTC. It yields the protein CASSQVGAYEQYF. V gene TRBV6-6 combines with J gene TRBJ2-7, with D perhaps TRBD1 or TRBD2 (5 bases each). There are 13 residues in the CDR3. Germline assignment: CDR1 MNHNY and CDR2 SVGAGI (reference sequence). Deletions cut 6 bases from V and 2 bases from J, with 11 bases between.